A single sample is the source of the 27 T cell receptor beta chains below, sequenced in a study of radiation and T cells in renal cell carcinoma. Time point denoted: blood 2 weeks post-SBRT. The treatment is: 15 Gy SBRT to primary tumor, nephrectomy 4 weeks later. Data came from immunoSEQ multiplex PCR; TCRdb stores just in-frame clones and leaves some out. The table includes 150,000 or so clones, 87% detected once. The sample here was blood, taken from a patient whose treatment included radiotherapy and nephrectomy. Every receptor here comes from a woman aged 45-65 years with renal cell carcinoma.

The CDR3 reads CASSFEGGPYEQYF. The CDR3 DNA reads as TGTGCCAGCAGTTTTGAGGGGGGGCCCTACGAGCAGTACTTC. The chain has TRBV6-6 and TRBJ2-7; D is perhaps TRBD2 (7 bases). Trimming took off 4 bases at V and 2 bases at J, with 12 bases between the two ends. CDR3 length: 14 residues. Germline lookup yields CDR1 MNHNY and CDR2 SVGAGI (reference sequence).

The table lists this clone with a few counts. The chain links TRBV9 to TRBJ1-4; 8 bases map to TRBD1. The CDR3 runs to 14 residues. The V and J ends lost 3 bases and 7 bases, in that order; junction bases with no gene match: 5. Looked up from germline, CDR1 is SGDLS and CDR2 is YYNGEE. Here the CDR3 reads CASSAGTGVEKLFF. CDR3 nucleotide sequence: TGTGCCAGCAGCGCTGGGACAGGCGTTGAAAAACTGTTTTTT.

The chain couples TRBV6-5 to TRBJ1-1; D perhaps matches TRBD1 (5 bases). The CDR3 length is 15 residues. V lost 4 bases and J 5 bases, leaving 17 bases between the germline ends. Looked up from germline, CDR1 is MNHEY and CDR2 is SVGAGI. The CDR3 loop reads CASSFSQPRETEAFF. Written as DNA, the CDR3 is TGTGCCAGCAGTTTTTCTCAACCCAGGGAAACTGAAGCTTTCTTT.

CDR3 nucleotides: TGCGCCAGCAGCTTGAGGCGGACCAACCAAGAGACCCAGTACTTC. The encoded protein is CASSLRRTNQETQYF. The chain is built from TRBV5-1 and TRBJ2-5; unclear D gene. Per the germline V gene, CDR1 is SGHRS and CDR2 is YFSETQ. The CDR3 has 15 amino acids. Between the trimmed V and J ends, which lost 1 base and 0 bases, there was a span of 10 bases.

J is TRBJ1-3 and V is TRBV5-5; D remains unclear. The V gene's germline CDR1 is SGHKS and CDR2 YYEKEE (reference sequence). There are 15 residues in the CDR3. Trimming removed 0 bases from V and 0 bases from J, with 7 bases in between. The CDR3 region is CASSLVGVSGNTIYF. In nucleotides, the CDR3 is TGTGCCAGCAGCTTGGTGGGAGTCTCTGGAAACACCATATATTTT.

The chain recombines TRBV19 with TRBJ1-2; 8 bases agree with TRBD1. CDR1 is LNHDA, CDR2 SQIVND, per germline (reference sequence). Trimming took 6 bases from V and 6 from J; bases not matched to a gene: 6. The CDR3 sequence is 13 residues long. CDR3 DNA: TGTGCCAGTAGGGCAGGGGGCGTAAATGGCTACACCTTC. As protein: CASRAGGVNGYTF.

The chain's CDR3 is CASSSTEYYGYTF. In nucleotides, the CDR3 is TGTGCCAGCTCATCGACAGAATACTATGGCTACACCTTC. The rearrangement joins TRBV18 to TRBJ1-2, with D possibly being TRBD1 (5 bases). V dropped 5 bases and J dropped 3 bases, with 10 bases sitting between them. CDR3 length: 13 residues. CDR1 and CDR2 (germline): KGHSH, LQKENI.

The chain combines TRBV5-1 with TRBJ2-1, with a possible D match to TRBD2 (6 bases). This CDR3 contains 14 residues. V was trimmed by 0 bases and J by 6 bases, leaving 10 bases between them. CDR1 SGHRS and CDR2 YFSETQ come from the germline V gene. The CDR3 is CASSLDSRGNEQFF. The CDR3 DNA follows: TGCGCCAGCAGCTTGGATTCGCGGGGCAATGAGCAGTTCTTC.

The chain combines TRBV6-6 with TRBJ2-7, with TRBD2 as a possible D gene (6 bases). The CDR3 has 14 amino acids. Deletions cut 2 bases from V and 2 bases from J, with 10 bases between. Looked up from germline, CDR1 is MNHNY and CDR2 is SVGAGI (reference sequence). CDR3 in amino acids: CASSYGEVAYEQYF. The DNA for the CDR3 is TGTGCCAGCAGTTACGGGGAGGTAGCCTACGAGCAGTACTTC.

Comments on this clone: Other DNA sequences in the same sample also yield this CDR3. The J gene is TRBJ2-1, the V gene TRBV4-3; D possibly corresponds to TRBD1 (6 bases). CDR1 and CDR2 from the germline V gene are LGHNA and YSLEER. V was cut by 0 bases and J by 7 bases, with 13 bases left in between. This CDR3 spans 15 amino acids. As DNA, the CDR3 is TGCGCCAGCAGCCAAGAGACAGGCCCGTATAATGAGCAGTTCTTC. As protein: CASSQETGPYNEQFF.

The V and J genes are TRBV11-2 and TRBJ2-5; 9 bases are a match to TRBD1. The V segment lost 6 bases and the J segment 5 bases; nucleotides outside the gene matches: 7. This CDR3 has 14 amino acids. Germline CDR1 SGHAT, CDR2 FQNNGV. The CDR3 DNA reads as TGTGCCAGCAGGTCACAGGGGGCAGGGGAGACCCAGTACTTC. Translation gives CASRSQGAGETQYF. Full variable domain (remainder filled in from reference TRBV11-2 and TRBJ2-5): EAGVAQSPRYKIIEKRQSVAFWCNPISGHATLYWYQQILGQGPKLLIQFQNNGVVDDSQLPKDRFSAERLKGVDSTLKIQPAKLEDSAVYLCASRSQGAGETQYFGPGTRLLVL.

The chain has TRBV18 and TRBJ2-3, with a possible D match to TRBD2 (5 bases). Germline-derived CDR1 and CDR2 are KGHSH and LQKENI. The CDR3 is made up of 14 amino acids. Trimming stripped 4 bases from V and 1 base from J, with 9 bases between. The CDR3, as DNA: TGTGCCAGCTCACGTACACTAGGCACAGATACGCAGTATTTT. Protein: CASSRTLGTDTQYF.

This clone occurred once. The V call is TRBV6-5, the J call TRBJ2-5, with D possibly being TRBD2 (7 bases). Germline V gives CDR1 MNHEY, CDR2 SVGAGI. Between the trimmed V and J ends, which lost 6 bases and 5 bases, there was a span of 19 bases. The CDR3 is 15 residues long. This chain's CDR3 is CASRPQGRRGETQYF. In DNA, the CDR3 is TGTGCCAGCAGGCCCCAGGGGAGGCGGGGGGAGACCCAGTACTTC.

The chain uses TRBV6-5 and TRBJ1-2; the match to TRBD1 covers 10 bases. CDR3 length: 16 residues. Germline lookup yields CDR1 MNHEY and CDR2 SVGAGI. Unmatched junction bases numbered 8, after V lost 4 bases and J lost 3 bases. Here the CDR3 DNA reads TGTGCCAGCAGTTCAAGTTCGACAGGGGGCGACTATGGCTACACCTTC. Protein: CASSSSSTGGDYGYTF.

Written as DNA, the CDR3 is TGTGCCAGCAGTGGGCTTTCTAGCGGGGGGAACCAAGAGACCCAGTACTTC. Encoded protein: CASSGLSSGGNQETQYF. This rearrangement joins TRBV6-1 to TRBJ2-5, with 11 bases aligning to TRBD2. Germline CDR1 is MNHNS and CDR2 is SASEGT. This CDR3 contains 17 residues. The J segment lost 0 bases and the V segment lost 4 bases, leaving 7 bases of the junction unmatched.

The J gene is TRBJ1-4, the V gene TRBV19; TRBD1 might be the D (6 bases). Germline V gene lookup returns CDR1 LNHDA and CDR2 SQIVND (reference sequence). This CDR3 is built from 13 residues. Trimming took off 6 bases at V and 7 bases at J, with 12 bases between the two ends. CDR3 nucleotides: TGTGCCAGTAGCGAGGGGGTTGGTGAAAAACTGTTTTTT. It encodes CASSEGVGEKLFF.

J is TRBJ2-7 and V is TRBV10-3; TRBD1 or TRBD2 may be the D gene (5 bases each). The CDR3 runs 18 residues. Germline assignment: CDR1 ENHRY and CDR2 SYGVKD. V dropped 2 bases and J dropped 5 bases, with 25 bases sitting between them. CDR3 protein: CAISEGTGLHPKSDEQYF. CDR3 coding DNA: TGTGCCATCAGTGAGGGGACCGGTCTACATCCGAAGTCGGACGAGCAGTACTTC.

The chain joins TRBV28 to TRBJ2-7; a weak D match, TRBD2 (5 bases). The CDR3 is 13 amino acids. CDR1 and CDR2 (germline): MDHEN, SYDVKM. Between the trimmed V and J ends, which lost 6 bases and 2 bases, there was a span of 11 bases. The CDR3 loop reads CASSSAVAYEQYF. The CDR3 DNA sequence: TGTGCCAGCAGCTCAGCGGTAGCCTACGAGCAGTACTTC.

V is TRBV6-1 and J is TRBJ2-3, with 8 bases that match TRBD2. With V trimmed by 7 bases and J by 6 bases, 12 bases remained unmatched. Per germline, CDR1 MNHNS and CDR2 SASEGT. The CDR3 covers 15 residues. The chain's CDR3 is CASTTNSGAGDTQYF. DNA of the CDR3: TGTGCCAGCACAACCAATAGCGGGGCTGGGGATACGCAGTATTTT.

The rearrangement uses TRBV2 and TRBJ1-5; D is ambiguous. CDR1 and CDR2 (germline): SNHLY, FYNNEI. The CDR3 runs to 15 residues. The V end lost 6 bases, the J end lost 0 bases, and 12 bases lay between the germline ends. The CDR3 reads CASRSGRNSNQPQHF. For the CDR3, the DNA is TGTGCCAGCAGATCCGGACGGAATAGCAATCAGCCCCAGCATTTT.

This sequence joins TRBV5-6 and TRBJ2-3; no reliable D call. The CDR3 length is 13 residues. V lost 3 bases to trimming and J lost 6 bases, with 11 bases between them. In germline, CDR1 is SGHDT, CDR2 YYEEEE. The CDR3 spells CASSWTRLDTQYF. For the CDR3, the DNA is TGTGCCAGCAGCTGGACGAGGCTCGATACGCAGTATTTT. Full variable domain (remainder filled in from reference TRBV5-6 and TRBJ2-3): DAGVTQSPTHLIKTRGQQVTLRCSPKSGHDTVSWYQQALGQGPQFIFQYYEEEERQRGNFPDRFSGHQFPNYSSELNVNALLLGDSALYLCASSWTRLDTQYFGPGTRLTVL.

The chain employs TRBV19 and TRBJ2-1; 14 bases match TRBD2. V lost 6 bases, J lost 8 bases, and 6 bases stayed unmatched. Germline CDR1 is LNHDA and CDR2 is SQIVND (reference sequence). The CDR3 loop spans 15 amino acids. The CDR3 spells CASSGLAGGLDEQFF. CDR3 DNA: TGTGCCAGTAGCGGACTAGCGGGGGGCCTGGATGAGCAGTTCTTC.

With respect to this clone: One end of the junction fails to match germline, which may point to a read error. The genes are TRBV5-6 and TRBJ1-1; D gene unclear. The germline V gene encodes CDR1 SGHDT and CDR2 YYEEEE. This CDR3 contains 13 residues. The CDR3 nucleotides are TGTGCCAGCAGCTCCTTGGGCGGGCGGGTGTCGACCTTT. Translation gives CASSSLGGRVSTF.

The chain carries TRBV19 and TRBJ1-5; no reliable D call. Trimming left V 3 bases short and J 0 bases short, with 18 bases between. CDR1 LNHDA and CDR2 SQIVND come from the germline V gene (reference sequence). The CDR3 is 18 residues long. The CDR3 DNA is TGTGCCAGTAGTATTCTGGGTGCCACAACTTATAGCAATCAGCCCCAGCATTTT. Amino acid sequence: CASSILGATTYSNQPQHF.

In its sample, this clone was seen a few times. This chain uses TRBV6-1 with TRBJ1-1, with TRBD1 as a possible D gene (6 bases). The CDR3 spans 13 residues. Germline loops: CDR1 MNHNS, CDR2 SASEGT. With 6 bases removed from V and 4 bases from J, the gap between germline ends came to 12 bases. CDR3 amino acids: CASSLTGPTEAFF. The CDR3 coding sequence is TGTGCCAGCAGCCTTACAGGGCCCACTGAAGCTTTCTTT.

This clone has only a few counts. The gene calls are TRBV9 and TRBJ2-6; D gene unclear. The CDR3 runs 17 residues. The V gene lost 0 bases and the J gene lost 1 base, with 11 bases spanning the gap. CDR1 is SGDLS, CDR2 YYNGEE, per germline. CDR3 sequence reads: CASSVATDRSGANVLTF. The CDR3, as DNA: TGTGCCAGCAGCGTAGCCACCGATCGATCTGGGGCCAACGTCCTGACTTTC.

The CDR3 DNA reads as TGTGCCAGCAGTTACTCGTGGGTCAACTCCTACGAGCAGTACTTC. It codes for CASSYSWVNSYEQYF. The J gene is TRBJ2-7, the V gene TRBV6-5; no clear D. From germline, CDR1 is MNHEY and CDR2 SVGAGI. Trimming removed 0 bases from V and 0 bases from J, with 9 bases in between. The CDR3 has 15 amino acids.